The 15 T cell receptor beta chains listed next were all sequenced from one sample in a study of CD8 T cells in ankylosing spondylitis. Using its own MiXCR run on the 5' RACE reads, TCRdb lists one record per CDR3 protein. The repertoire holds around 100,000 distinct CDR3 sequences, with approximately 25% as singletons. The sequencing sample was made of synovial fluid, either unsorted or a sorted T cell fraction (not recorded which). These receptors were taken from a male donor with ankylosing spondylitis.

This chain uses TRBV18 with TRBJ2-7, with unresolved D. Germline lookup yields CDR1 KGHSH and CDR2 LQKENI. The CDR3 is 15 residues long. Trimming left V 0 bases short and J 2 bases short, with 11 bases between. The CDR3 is CASSPPGRAPYEQYF. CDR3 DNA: TGTGCCAGCTCACCACCGGGTAGGGCCCCCTACGAGCAGTACTTC.

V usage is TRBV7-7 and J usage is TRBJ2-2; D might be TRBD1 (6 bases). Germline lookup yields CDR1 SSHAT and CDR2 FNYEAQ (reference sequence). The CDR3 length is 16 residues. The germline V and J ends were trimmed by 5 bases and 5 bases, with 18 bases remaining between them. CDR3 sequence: CASSPLLGQGTGELFF. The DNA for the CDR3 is TGTGCCAGCAGCCCCCTCTTGGGCCAGGGGACCGGGGAGCTGTTTTTT. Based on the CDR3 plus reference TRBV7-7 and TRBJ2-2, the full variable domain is GAGVSQSPRYKVTKRGQDVTLRCDPISSHATLYWYQQALGQGPEFLTYFNYEAQPDKSGLPSDRFSAERPEGSISTLTIQRTEQRDSAMYRCASSPLLGQGTGELFFGEGSRLTVL.

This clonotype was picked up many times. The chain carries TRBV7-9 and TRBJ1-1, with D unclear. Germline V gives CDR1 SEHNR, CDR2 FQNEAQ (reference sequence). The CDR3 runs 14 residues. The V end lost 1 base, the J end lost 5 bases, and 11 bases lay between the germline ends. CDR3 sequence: CASSLVEGITEAFF. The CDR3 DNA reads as TGTGCCAGCAGCTTAGTTGAAGGGATTACTGAAGCTTTCTTT.

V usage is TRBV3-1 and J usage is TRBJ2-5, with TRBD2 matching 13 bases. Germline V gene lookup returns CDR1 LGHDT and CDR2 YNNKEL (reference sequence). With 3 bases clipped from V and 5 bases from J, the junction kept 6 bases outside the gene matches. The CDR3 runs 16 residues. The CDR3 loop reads CASSHGLAGDLETQYF. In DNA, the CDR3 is TGTGCCAGCAGCCACGGACTAGCGGGAGACTTGGAGACCCAGTACTTC.

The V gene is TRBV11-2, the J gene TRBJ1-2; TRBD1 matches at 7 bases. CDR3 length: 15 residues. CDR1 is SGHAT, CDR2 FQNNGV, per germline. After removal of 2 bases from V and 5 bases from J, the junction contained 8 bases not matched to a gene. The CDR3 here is CASSLMRTGIYGYTF. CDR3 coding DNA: TGTGCCAGCAGCTTAATGAGGACAGGCATATATGGCTACACCTTC.

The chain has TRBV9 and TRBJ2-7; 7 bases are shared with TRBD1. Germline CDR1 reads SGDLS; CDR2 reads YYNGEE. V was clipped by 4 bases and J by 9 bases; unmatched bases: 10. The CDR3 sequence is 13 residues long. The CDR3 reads CASSRPGQAGQYF. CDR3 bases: TGTGCCAGCAGCCGCCCCGGACAGGCGGGGCAGTACTTC.

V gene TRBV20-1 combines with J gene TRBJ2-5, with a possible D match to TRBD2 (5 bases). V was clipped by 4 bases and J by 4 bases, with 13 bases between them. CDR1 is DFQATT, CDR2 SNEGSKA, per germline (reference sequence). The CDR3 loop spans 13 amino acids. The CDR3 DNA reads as TGCAGTGCTATCCCTCGGGGTGGAGAGACCCAGTACTTC. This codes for CSAIPRGGETQYF.

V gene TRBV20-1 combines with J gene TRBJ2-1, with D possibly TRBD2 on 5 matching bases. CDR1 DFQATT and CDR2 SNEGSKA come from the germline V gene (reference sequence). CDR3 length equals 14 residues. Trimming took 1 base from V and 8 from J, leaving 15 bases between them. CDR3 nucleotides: TGCAGTGCTAGAGGAATGGTCGCGGAGGATGAGCAGTTCTTC. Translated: CSARGMVAEDEQFF.

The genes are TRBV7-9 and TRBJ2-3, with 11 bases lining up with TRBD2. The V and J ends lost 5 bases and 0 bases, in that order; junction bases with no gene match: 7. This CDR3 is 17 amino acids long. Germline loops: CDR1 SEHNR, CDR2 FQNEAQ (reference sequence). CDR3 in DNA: TGTGCCAGCAGCCCAGGGACTAGCGGTGCTAGCACAGATACGCAGTATTTT. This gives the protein CASSPGTSGASTDTQYF.

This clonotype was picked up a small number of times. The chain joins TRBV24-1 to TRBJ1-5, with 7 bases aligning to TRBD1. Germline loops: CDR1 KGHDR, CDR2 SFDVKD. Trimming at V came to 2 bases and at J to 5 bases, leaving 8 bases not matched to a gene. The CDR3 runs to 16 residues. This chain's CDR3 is CATSDSRTGTYQPQHF. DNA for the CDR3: TGTGCCACCAGTGATTCACGGACAGGAACCTATCAGCCCCAGCATTTT.

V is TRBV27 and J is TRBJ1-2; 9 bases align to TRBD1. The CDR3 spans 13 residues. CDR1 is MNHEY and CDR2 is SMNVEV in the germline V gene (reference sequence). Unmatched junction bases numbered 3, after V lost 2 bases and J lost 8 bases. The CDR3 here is CASSLRTGEGYTF. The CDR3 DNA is TGTGCCAGCAGTTTACGGACAGGGGAAGGCTACACCTTC.

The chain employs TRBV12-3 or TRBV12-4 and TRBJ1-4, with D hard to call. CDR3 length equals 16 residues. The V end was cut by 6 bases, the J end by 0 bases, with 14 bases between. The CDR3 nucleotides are TGTGCCAGCAGAGTTTTAAGGGAAGCAACTAATGAAAAACTGTTTTTT. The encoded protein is CASRVLREATNEKLFF.

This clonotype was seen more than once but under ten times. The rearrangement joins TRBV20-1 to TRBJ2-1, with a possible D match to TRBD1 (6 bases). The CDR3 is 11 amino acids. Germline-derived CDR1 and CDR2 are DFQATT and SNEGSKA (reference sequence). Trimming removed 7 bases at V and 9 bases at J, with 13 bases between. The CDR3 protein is CSVGAIGEQFF. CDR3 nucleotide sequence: TGCAGTGTGGGGGCAATCGGTGAGCAGTTCTTC.

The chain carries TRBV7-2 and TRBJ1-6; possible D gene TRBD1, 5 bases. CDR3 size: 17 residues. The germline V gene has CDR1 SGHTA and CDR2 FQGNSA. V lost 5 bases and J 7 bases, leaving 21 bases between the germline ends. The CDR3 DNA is TGTGCCAGCAGCCTCTGGGGGAGTTACTCCTTAAATTCACCCCTCCACTTT. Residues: CASSLWGSYSLNSPLHF.

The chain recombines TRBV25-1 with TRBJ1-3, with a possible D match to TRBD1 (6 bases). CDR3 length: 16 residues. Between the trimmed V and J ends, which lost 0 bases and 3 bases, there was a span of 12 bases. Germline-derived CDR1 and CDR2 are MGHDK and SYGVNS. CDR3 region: CASSEYYGGHGNTIYF. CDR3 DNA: TGTGCCAGCAGTGAATATTACGGGGGGCATGGAAACACCATATATTTT.